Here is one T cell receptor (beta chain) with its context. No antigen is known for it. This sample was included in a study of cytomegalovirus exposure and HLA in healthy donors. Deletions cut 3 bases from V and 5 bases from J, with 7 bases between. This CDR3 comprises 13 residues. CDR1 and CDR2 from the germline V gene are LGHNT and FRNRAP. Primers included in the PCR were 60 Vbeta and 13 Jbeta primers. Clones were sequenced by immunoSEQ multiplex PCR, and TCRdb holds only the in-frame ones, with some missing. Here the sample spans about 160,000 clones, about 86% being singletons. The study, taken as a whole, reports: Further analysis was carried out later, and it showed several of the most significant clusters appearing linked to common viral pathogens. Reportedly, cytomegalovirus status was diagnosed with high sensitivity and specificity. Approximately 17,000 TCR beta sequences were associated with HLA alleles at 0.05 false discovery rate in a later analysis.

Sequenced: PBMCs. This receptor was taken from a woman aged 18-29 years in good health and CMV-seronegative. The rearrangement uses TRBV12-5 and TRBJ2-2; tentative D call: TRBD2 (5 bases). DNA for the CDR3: TGTGCTAGTGGTTTTACTAGTACCGGGGAGCTGTTTTTT. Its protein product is CASGFTSTGELFF.